One sample yielded the 10 T cell receptor beta chains listed below, sequenced in a study of shared T cell receptors in the human thymus. Sequencing was performed with immunoSEQ multiplex PCR; in TCRdb, only in-frame clones are kept and a portion is missing. The sample lists 600,000 to 900,000 clones, approximately 83% occurring once. These data also formed part of another study, on human thymus T cells.

The specimen sequenced was thymocytes. These receptors came from a girl under three years old with a congenital heart defect.

The chain joins TRBV7-9 to TRBJ2-6, with TRBD1 matching 9 bases. The V gene's germline CDR1 is SEHNR and CDR2 FQNEAQ (reference sequence). V lost 5 bases to trimming and J lost 4 bases; unmatched junction nucleotides: 9. The CDR3 totals 17 residues. CDR3 amino acids: CASSPGQGTLGANVLTF. The CDR3 nucleotides read TGTGCCAGCAGCCCGGGACAGGGAACGCTCGGGGCCAACGTCCTGACTTTC.

J is TRBJ2-5 and V is TRBV4-3; 7 positions match TRBD2. From germline, CDR1 is LGHNA and CDR2 YSLEER. Trimming at V came to 0 bases and at J to 3 bases, leaving 4 bases not matched to a gene. The CDR3 totals 15 residues. The CDR3 region has the DNA TGCGCCAGCAGCCAAGAACACAGCGGGGAAGAGACCCAGTACTTC. This sequence encodes CASSQEHSGEETQYF.

This clone was counted once. Here the CDR3 omits its conserved ending phenylalanine or tryptophan, so a read error is the likely source. It is unclear where the CDR3 begins or ends on the DNA, so no DNA is shown, and the CDR3 is as TCRdb lists it. This chain joins TRBV15 and TRBJ1-5; no check of the table's D call, TRBD1, against the DNA was made. Germline loops: CDR1 LNHNV, CDR2 YYDKDF (reference sequence). The CDR3 comprises 11 residues, both ends counted. CDR3 residues: CATSREDSPSL.

The CDR3 DNA follows: TGTGCCAGCAGCCTACAGACAGGGGACTATGGCTACACCTTC. This gives the protein CASSLQTGDYGYTF. The rearrangement uses TRBV7-2 and TRBJ1-2, with 8 bases fitting TRBD1. CDR1 and CDR2 from the germline V gene are SGHTA and FQGNSA. CDR3 length: 14 residues. V dropped 5 bases and J dropped 3; count of bases not matched to a gene: 5.

The CDR3 loop reads CASSYQTGQETQYF. The CDR3 DNA follows: TGTGCCAGCAGCTACCAGACAGGACAAGAGACCCAGTACTTC. This chain links TRBV5-5 with TRBJ2-5; weak D call: TRBD1 (6 bases). The CDR3 spans 14 residues. From germline, CDR1 is SGHKS and CDR2 YYEKEE (reference sequence). V was pared by 3 bases and J by 2 bases, with 11 bases between.

CDR3 sequence reads: CASSPSVGTAMNTEAFF. In DNA form, the CDR3 reads TGTGCCAGCTCACCAAGCGTGGGGACAGCTATGAACACTGAAGCTTTCTTT. The J gene is TRBJ1-1, the V gene TRBV18; 7 bases are a match to TRBD1. With 2 bases clipped from V and 0 bases from J, the junction kept 9 bases outside the gene matches. The CDR3 runs 17 residues. The germline V gene has CDR1 KGHSH and CDR2 LQKENI.

The chain recombines TRBV10-2 with TRBJ2-2; TRBD2 might be the D (7 bases). Germline-derived CDR1 and CDR2 are WSHSY and SAAADI. Trimming took off 6 bases at V and 4 bases at J, with 21 bases between the two ends. The length of the CDR3 is 17 residues. The CDR3 here is CASRGGDAGAITGELFF. CDR3 nucleotides: TGCGCCAGCAGGGGGGGGGATGCGGGGGCCATCACCGGGGAGCTGTTTTTT.

The rearrangement links TRBV27 to TRBJ1-6; D unresolved. V was clipped by 8 bases and J by 5 bases, with 13 bases between them. This CDR3 contains 14 residues. CDR1 and CDR2 from the germline V gene are MNHEY and SMNVEV (reference sequence). CDR3 residues: CASAGVGDNSPLHF. In DNA form, the CDR3 reads TGTGCCAGCGCCGGGGTCGGGGATAATTCACCCCTCCACTTT.

This clone was seen only a few times. V usage is TRBV5-1 and J usage is TRBJ1-1, with TRBD1 matching 8 bases. V lost 2 bases, J lost 3 bases, and 3 bases stayed unmatched. CDR1 is SGHRS, CDR2 YFSETQ, per germline. The CDR3 consists of 14 residues. CDR3 residues: CASSFLDRDTEAFF. In DNA, the CDR3 is TGCGCCAGCAGCTTCCTGGACAGGGACACTGAAGCTTTCTTT.

The gene calls are TRBV7-9 and TRBJ1-2, with D perhaps TRBD1 (6 bases). The CDR3 sequence is 15 residues long. Deletions cut 1 base from V and 4 bases from J, with 13 bases between. From germline, CDR1 is SEHNR and CDR2 FQNEAQ (reference sequence). CDR3 in amino acids: CASSLEGRGRYGYTF. The CDR3 region has the DNA TGTGCCAGCAGCTTAGAGGGCAGGGGACGCTATGGCTACACCTTC.